The present T cell receptor beta chain was sequenced within a study of PD-1 blockade in classical Hodgkin lymphoma. V was pared by 4 bases and J by 5 bases, with 0 bases between. The CDR3 covers 11 residues. The germline gives CDR1 MNHNS, CDR2 SASEGT. Broader study findings: Whereas CD4+ TCR diversity had risen significantly by C4D1, CD8+ TCR diversity had not. Baseline diversity resembling that of newly diagnosed patients was seen in complete responders. There remain no defined causes for the repertoire differences, which possibly reflect disease activity or prior therapy. Newly diagnosed patients reportedly had lower baseline TCR diversity than healthy donors.

Only in-frame clones appear in the TCRdb table, and some are missing; sequencing was by immunoSEQ multiplex PCR. The table includes 40,000 or so clones, around 80% detected once. All the patients suffered relapse after autologous stem cell transplantation, and brentuximab vedotin exposure differed. In this sample, this clone turned up once. Its antigen is still unknown. The TCR was taken from a human donor with classical Hodgkin lymphoma. The sample here was peripheral blood mononuclear cells (PBMCs), taken at baseline. V usage is TRBV6-1 and J usage is TRBJ2-6; no firm D call. This chain's CDR3 is CASSGANVLTF. The CDR3 DNA sequence: TGTGCCAGCAGTGGGGCCAACGTCCTGACTTTC.